The entry below gives a single T cell receptor beta chain sequence along with its context. Its specificity is not known. The record originates from a study of cytomegalovirus exposure and HLA in healthy donors. Amplification used 60 Vbeta primers and 13 Jbeta primers. Clones were read by immunoSEQ multiplex PCR, and TCRdb kept only the in-frame ones, dropping some. This repertoire shows about 120,000 clones, about 68% found once; its top ten account for 3.5% to 4.5%. Study-wide results and limits: Being indistinguishable, some V segments were excluded, TRBV6-2 and TRBV6-3 among them. Many donors carried some public TCRs, although rarity characterized most TCR sequences. Cytomegalovirus association was listed for approximately 160 TCR beta chains. Confirmation was obtained in vitro that a few CMV-associated chains are specific for CMV antigens.

The CDR3 totals 16 residues. Trimming took off 1 base at V and 4 bases at J, with 16 bases between the two ends. Germline lookup yields CDR1 SGHVS and CDR2 FQNEAQ. The specimen was PBMCs. The sequence came from a man between 35 and 55 years old in good health and CMV-seropositive. The rearrangement joins TRBV7-8 to TRBJ1-1; D is perhaps TRBD1 (6 bases). CDR3 sequence: CASSLVRGGLGTEAFF. The CDR3 DNA follows: TGTGCCAGCAGCTTAGTAAGGGGGGGTTTGGGCACTGAAGCTTTCTTT.